The 17 T cell receptor beta chains below were found in one sample sequenced in a study of blood T cells in healthy people across ages. Using a J-beta primer mix together with a sample-barcoded 5' primer, a second PCR was run for roughly 6 to 11 cycles. In TCRdb, the 5' RACE reads were re-called with MiXCR into one record per CDR3 protein. Here the sample spans about 680,000 distinct CDR3 sequences, around half being singletons. Sequencing was performed on blood. The origin of the receptors is a woman aged 60-75 years in good health.

The rearrangement links TRBV24-1 to TRBJ2-5, with 8 bases matching TRBD2. This CDR3 region has 16 residues. Losses at the gene ends were 3 bases for V and 11 bases for J; bases not matched to a gene: 16. CDR1 is KGHDR, CDR2 SFDVKD, per germline. The chain's CDR3 is CATSDVSGRGIYGQYF. CDR3 in DNA: TGTGCCACCAGTGATGTGAGCGGGAGAGGTATCTACGGGCAGTACTTC.

This clonotype turned up a few times. The CDR3 protein is CASSQGDRQETQYF. The CDR3 bases are TGTGCCAGCAGCCAAGGGGACAGACAAGAGACCCAGTACTTC. This sequence joins TRBV3-1 and TRBJ2-5; 7 bases align to TRBD1. CDR1 is LGHDT and CDR2 is YNNKEL in the germline V gene (reference sequence). The ends lost 1 base at V and 2 bases at J; junction bases unmatched: 1. The CDR3 runs 14 residues.

This clonotype appeared a few times. The chain links TRBV24-1 to TRBJ2-3; no definite D call. Germline V gene data show CDR1 as KGHDR and CDR2 as SFDVKD. The V end lost 5 bases, the J end lost 1 base, and 6 bases lay between the germline ends. The CDR3 is made up of 13 amino acids. Here the CDR3 reads CATSGSGTDTQYF. The CDR3 DNA follows: TGTGCCACCAGTGGTTCAGGCACAGATACGCAGTATTTT.

V gene TRBV29-1 combines with J gene TRBJ1-2; tentatively, D is TRBD1 (6 bases). The CDR3 loop spans 13 amino acids. Germline loops: CDR1 SQVTM, CDR2 ANQGSEA. CDR3 protein: CIVYTGGAGGYTF. The CDR3 DNA follows: TGCATCGTCTACACCGGGGGGGCCGGTGGCTACACCTTC. Together with reference TRBV29-1 and TRBJ1-2, the CDR3 gives the full variable domain: SAVISQKPSRDICQRGTSLTIQCQVDSQVTMMFWYRQQPGQSLTLIATANQGSEATYESGFVIDKFPISRPNLTFSTLTVSNMSPEDSSIYLCIVYTGGAGGYTFGSGTRLTVV.

Regarding this clonotype: A junction boundary mismatches the germline segment, possibly from a read error. The rearrangement links TRBV5-1 to TRBJ2-5; TRBD1 matches at 8 bases. The CDR3 is 15 residues long. Germline CDR1 is SGHRS and CDR2 is YFSETQ. DNA of the CDR3: TGCGCCAGCAGCACCTGGACAGGGAACCAAGAGACCCGGTACTTC. It encodes CASSTWTGNQETRYF.

V and J are TRBV7-3 and TRBJ2-3; D might be TRBD2 (5 bases). The V and J ends lost 6 bases and 6 bases respectively, with 10 bases between them. Germline lookup yields CDR1 SGHTA and CDR2 FQGTGA. The CDR3 contains 12 residues. Written as DNA, the CDR3 is TGTGCCAGCAGTGAGGGAGCGGATACGCAGTATTTT. Translated, it gives CASSEGADTQYF. The whole variable domain, filled in from reference TRBV7-3 and TRBJ2-3, reads GAGVSQTPSNKVTEKGKYVELRCDPISGHTALYWYRQSLGQGPEFLIYFQGTGAADDSGLPNDRFFAVRPEGSVSTLKIQRTERGDSAVYLCASSEGADTQYFGPGTRLTVL.

As regards this clonotype: A read error may be the cause here, since a much bigger clone is one base away. V is TRBV25-1 and J is TRBJ2-1; D uncertain. The J call may not be correct, given that the DNA end is closer to TRBJ2-7. Germline V lookup: CDR1 MGHDK, CDR2 SYGVNS. The CDR3 sequence is 14 residues long. The CDR3 is CASSDFGTHNEQYF. In DNA, the CDR3 is TGTGCCAGCAGTGATTTTGGCACCCACAATGAGCAGTACTTC.

This clonotype appeared a few times. V gene TRBV20-1 combines with J gene TRBJ2-1, with 9 bases matching TRBD2. The trim removed 5 bases at V and 5 bases at J, leaving 7 bases unmatched. The CDR3 extends over 14 amino acids. From germline, CDR1 is DFQATT and CDR2 SNEGSKA (reference sequence). The CDR3 protein is CSAAGGPRHNEQFF. The CDR3 bases are TGCAGTGCTGCGGGAGGGCCGAGGCACAATGAGCAGTTCTTC.

This rearrangement joins TRBV7-9 to TRBJ1-1, with TRBD1 as a possible D gene (5 bases). Germline CDR1 SEHNR, CDR2 FQNEAQ (reference sequence). Between the trimmed V and J ends, which lost 10 bases and 1 base, there was a span of 13 bases. The length of the CDR3 is 13 residues. The CDR3 DNA sequence: TGTGCCACCCTACTAACAGGGAACACTGAAGCTTTCTTT. This sequence encodes CATLLTGNTEAFF.

J is TRBJ2-1 and V is TRBV29-1; 9 bases are shared with TRBD2. V trimming: 5 bases; J trimming: 4 bases; junction bases outside the gene matches: 6. The germline V gene encodes CDR1 SQVTM and CDR2 ANQGSEA. This CDR3 has 14 residues. The CDR3 sequence is CSVSPSGTYNEQFF. The CDR3, as DNA: TGCAGCGTTTCCCCTAGCGGGACTTACAATGAGCAGTTCTTC.

This clonotype was observed at least ten times. The chain uses TRBV4-2 and TRBJ2-7, with TRBD2 identical over 14 bases. Trimming removed 2 bases from V and 4 bases from J; junction bases left unmatched: 4. This CDR3 is 16 amino acids long. Germline V gene data show CDR1 as LGHNA and CDR2 as YNFKEQ. DNA for the CDR3: TGTGCCAGCAGCCAACCGACTAGCGGGAGGGCATACGAGCAGTACTTC. Translated: CASSQPTSGRAYEQYF.

This chain links TRBV13 with TRBJ2-5, with unresolved D. Per germline, CDR1 PRHDT and CDR2 FYEKMQ (reference sequence). The V and J ends lost 4 bases and 4 bases respectively, with 22 bases between them. The CDR3 runs 17 residues. This chain's CDR3 is CASSSRMMGTKVETQYF. The DNA of the CDR3 is TGTGCCAGCAGCTCCCGGATGATGGGCACTAAGGTAGAGACCCAGTACTTC.

The chain has TRBV6-6 and TRBJ2-7; 12 nucleotides match TRBD2. The CDR3 consists of 15 residues. Germline CDR1 MNHNY, CDR2 SVGAGI (reference sequence). The J segment lost 3 bases and the V segment lost 2 bases, leaving 2 bases of the junction unmatched. CDR3 sequence (DNA): TGTGCCAGCAGTTACCCGGGACTAGCGGGCTACGAGCAGTACTTC. Amino acid sequence: CASSYPGLAGYEQYF.

This clonotype was recorded a few times. V is TRBV20-1 and J is TRBJ2-1; a weak D match, TRBD2 (5 bases). The V and J ends lost 7 bases and 1 base respectively, with 11 bases between them. This CDR3 is built from 13 residues. The V gene's germline CDR1 is DFQATT and CDR2 SNEGSKA (reference sequence). CDR3 in DNA: TGCAGTGTTAGCGAAGAGTCCTACAATGAGCAGTTCTTC. Translation: CSVSEESYNEQFF.

This chain uses TRBV29-1 with TRBJ2-5; 7 bases fit TRBD1. Near its end, the DNA agrees better with TRBJ2-7, so the J call may be wrong. The CDR3 runs 17 residues. Germline-derived CDR1 and CDR2 are SQVTM and ANQGSEA. Here the CDR3 reads CSVVFTRDSRFSYEQYF. Here the CDR3 DNA reads TGCAGCGTTGTATTCACCCGGGACAGTCGCTTCTCCTACGAGCAGTACTTC.

J is TRBJ2-5 and V is TRBV4-3; a possible D gene is TRBD2 (8 bases). The DNA end is a closer match to TRBJ2-7, so the J assignment may be wrong. The CDR3 contains 15 residues. CDR1 and CDR2 from the germline V gene are LGHNA and YSLEER. CDR3 bases: TGCGCCAGCAGCCAGGGACTAGACAGGGTCGACGAGCAGTACTTC. This translates into CASSQGLDRVDEQYF.

This clonotype was observed a few times. This chain uses TRBV7-3 with TRBJ2-6; 9 bases match TRBD1. V dropped 5 bases and J dropped 0; count of bases not matched to a gene: 11. The V gene's germline CDR1 is SGHTA and CDR2 FQGTGA. CDR3 size: 19 residues. The CDR3 DNA follows: TGTGCCAGCAGCCCGTTCGGGACAGGGAGGTTCTCTGGGGCCAACGTCCTGACTTTC. Protein: CASSPFGTGRFSGANVLTF.